This TCR beta chain originates from a study of blood T cell repertoires in COVID-19. V dropped 0 bases and J dropped 0 bases, with 5 bases sitting between them. CDR1 is KGHDR and CDR2 is SFDVKD in the germline V gene. CDR3 size: 15 residues. TCRdb keeps only in-frame clones here, not all; method: immunoSEQ multiplex PCR. The sample lists around 79,000 clones, around 89% occurring once. The sequence was collected from a man in his sixties or seventies with active or convalescent COVID-19. V usage is TRBV24-1 and J usage is TRBJ1-5; no clear D gene. Sequencing input: peripheral blood. This CDR3 is CATSDLHGSNQPQHF. CDR3 coding DNA: TGTGCCACCAGTGATTTGCACGGTAGCAATCAGCCCCAGCATTTT.